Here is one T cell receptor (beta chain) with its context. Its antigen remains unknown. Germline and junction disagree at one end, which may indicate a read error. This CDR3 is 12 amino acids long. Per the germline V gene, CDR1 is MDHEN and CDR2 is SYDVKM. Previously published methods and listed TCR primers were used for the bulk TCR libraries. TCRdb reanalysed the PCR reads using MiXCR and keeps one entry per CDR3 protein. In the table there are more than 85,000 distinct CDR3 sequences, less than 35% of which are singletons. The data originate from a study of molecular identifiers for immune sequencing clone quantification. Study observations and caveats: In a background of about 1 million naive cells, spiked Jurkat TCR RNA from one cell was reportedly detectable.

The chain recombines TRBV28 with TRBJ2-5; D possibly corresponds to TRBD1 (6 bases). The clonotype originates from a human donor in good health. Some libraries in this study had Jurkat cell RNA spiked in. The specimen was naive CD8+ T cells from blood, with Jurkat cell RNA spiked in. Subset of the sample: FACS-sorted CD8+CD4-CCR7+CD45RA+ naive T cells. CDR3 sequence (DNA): TGTGCCGGCAGTTTAACAGGGAAGACCCAGTACTTC. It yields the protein CAGSLTGKTQYF. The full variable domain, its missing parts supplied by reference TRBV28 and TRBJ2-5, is DVKVTQSSRYLVKRTGEKVFLECVQDMDHENMFWYRQDPGLGLRLIYFSYDVKMKEKGDIPEGYSVSREKKERFSLILESASTNQTSMYLCAGSLTGKTQYFGPGTRLLVL.